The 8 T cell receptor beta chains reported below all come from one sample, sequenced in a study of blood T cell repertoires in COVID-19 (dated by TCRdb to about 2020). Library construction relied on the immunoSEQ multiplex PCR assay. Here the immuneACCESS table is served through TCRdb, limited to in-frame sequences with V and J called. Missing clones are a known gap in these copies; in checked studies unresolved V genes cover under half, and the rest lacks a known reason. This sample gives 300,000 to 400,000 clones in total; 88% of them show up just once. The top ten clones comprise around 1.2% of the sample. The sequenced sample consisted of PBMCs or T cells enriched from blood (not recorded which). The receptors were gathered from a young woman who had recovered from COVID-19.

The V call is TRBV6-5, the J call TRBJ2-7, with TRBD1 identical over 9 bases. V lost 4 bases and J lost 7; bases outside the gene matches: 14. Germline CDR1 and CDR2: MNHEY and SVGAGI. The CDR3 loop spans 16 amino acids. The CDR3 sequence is CASSFTGTGILGEQYF. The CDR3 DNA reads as TGTGCCAGCAGTTTTACCGGGACAGGGATTTTGGGGGAGCAGTACTTC.

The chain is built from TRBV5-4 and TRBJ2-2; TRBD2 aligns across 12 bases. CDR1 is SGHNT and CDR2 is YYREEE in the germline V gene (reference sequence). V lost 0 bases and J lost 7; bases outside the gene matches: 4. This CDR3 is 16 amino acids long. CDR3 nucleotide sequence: TGTGCCAGCAGCTTGGCTAGCGGGGGGGCGGACGGGGAGCTGTTTTTT. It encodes CASSLASGGADGELFF.

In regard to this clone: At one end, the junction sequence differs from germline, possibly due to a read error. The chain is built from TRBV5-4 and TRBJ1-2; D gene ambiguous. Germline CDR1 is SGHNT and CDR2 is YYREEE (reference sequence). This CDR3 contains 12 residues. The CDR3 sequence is CASSLAFLYREF. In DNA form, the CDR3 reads TGTGCCAGCAGCTTGGCCTTCCTCTATAGAGAATTC.

CDR3 in DNA: TGCGCCAGCAGCTTAGGGGACTCGAACACTGAAGCTTTCTTT. Protein product: CASSLGDSNTEAFF. The rearrangement uses TRBV5-1 and TRBJ1-1; possibly TRBD1 for D (5 bases). The V gene lost 2 bases and the J gene lost 1 base, with 9 bases spanning the gap. The CDR3 is made up of 14 amino acids. The germline V gene encodes CDR1 SGHRS and CDR2 YFSETQ. Full variable domain (remainder filled in from reference TRBV5-1 and TRBJ1-1): KAGVTQTPRYLIKTRGQQVTLSCSPISGHRSVSWYQQTPGQGLQFLFEYFSETQRNKGNFPGRFSGRQFSNSRSEMNVSTLELGDSALYLCASSLGDSNTEAFFGQGTRLTVV.

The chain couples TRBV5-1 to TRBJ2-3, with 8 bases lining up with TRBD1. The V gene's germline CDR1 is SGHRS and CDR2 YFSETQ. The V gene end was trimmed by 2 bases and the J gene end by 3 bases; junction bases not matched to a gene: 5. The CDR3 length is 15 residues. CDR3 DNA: TGCGCCAGCAGCTTAGGACAGGGCCAGACAGATACGCAGTATTTT. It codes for CASSLGQGQTDTQYF.

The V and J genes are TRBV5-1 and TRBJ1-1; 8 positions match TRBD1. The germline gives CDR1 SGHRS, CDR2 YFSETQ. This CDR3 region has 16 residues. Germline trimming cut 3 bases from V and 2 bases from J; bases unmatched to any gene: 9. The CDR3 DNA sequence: TGCGCCAGCAGCTCATTCCTCAGGGGGCAAAACACTGAAGCTTTCTTT. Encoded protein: CASSSFLRGQNTEAFF.

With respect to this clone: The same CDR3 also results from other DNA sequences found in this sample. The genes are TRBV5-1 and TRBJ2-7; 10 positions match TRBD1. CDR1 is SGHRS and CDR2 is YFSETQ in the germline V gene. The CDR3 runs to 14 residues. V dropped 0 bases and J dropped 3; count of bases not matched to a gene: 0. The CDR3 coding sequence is TGCGCCAGCAGCTTGGGGACAGGGGGCTACGAGCAGTACTTC. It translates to CASSLGTGGYEQYF.

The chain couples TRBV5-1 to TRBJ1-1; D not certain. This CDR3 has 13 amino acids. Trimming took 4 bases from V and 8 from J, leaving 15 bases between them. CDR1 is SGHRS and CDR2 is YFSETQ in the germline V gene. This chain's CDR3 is CASSPEGVGEAFF. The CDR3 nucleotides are TGCGCCAGCAGCCCCGAGGGTGTCGGAGAAGCTTTCTTT.